The 23 T cell receptor beta chains listed next were all sequenced from one sample in a study of T cells after yellow fever vaccination. TCRdb re-called the 5' RACE reads with MiXCR, one entry per CDR3 protein. Of 100,000 to 150,000 distinct CDR3 sequences in the sample, around 15% are singletons; the top ten hold roughly 41%. The source material was CD8+ T cells sorted from PBMCs, sampled 5 days after the yellow fever booster vaccination. These receptors all stem from a man aged 18-30 years who received the YFV17D yellow fever vaccine.

The chain couples TRBV11-2 to TRBJ2-2, with 12 positions matching TRBD2. The CDR3 consists of 19 residues. Germline values: CDR1 SGHAT, CDR2 FQNNGV. Trimming took 5 bases from V and 1 from J; bases not matched to a gene: 11. The chain's CDR3 is CASSLRLAGAPLNTGELFF. The CDR3 region has the DNA TGTGCCAGCAGCCTAAGACTAGCGGGGGCCCCATTGAACACCGGGGAGCTGTTTTTT.

This clonotype has only a few counts. The rearrangement uses TRBV7-6 and TRBJ1-5; D is unresolved. This CDR3 spans 13 amino acids. The V gene lost 2 bases and the J gene lost 0 bases, with 2 bases spanning the gap. Germline V gene lookup returns CDR1 SGHVS and CDR2 FNYEAQ. CDR3 coding DNA: TGTGCCAGCAGCTTACATAGCAATCAGCCCCAGCATTTT. This translates into CASSLHSNQPQHF.

This chain joins TRBV6-6 and TRBJ1-2; D is perhaps TRBD1 (5 bases). The CDR3 sequence is 14 residues long. V lost 5 bases to trimming and J lost 4 bases, with 14 bases between them. CDR1 is MNHNY and CDR2 is SVGAGI in the germline V gene (reference sequence). The CDR3 spells CASSNGAQGYGYTF. CDR3 nucleotides: TGTGCCAGCAGTAACGGGGCCCAGGGCTATGGCTACACCTTC.

V is TRBV6-1 and J is TRBJ1-1, with D perhaps TRBD1 (6 bases). The CDR3 has 16 residues. With 2 bases removed from V and 2 bases from J, the gap between germline ends came to 15 bases. Germline V gene data show CDR1 as MNHNS and CDR2 as SASEGT. The CDR3 coding sequence is TGTGCCAGCAGTGAATCCCAGGGGCCGACCAACACTGAAGCTTTCTTT. It codes for CASSESQGPTNTEAFF.

The chain recombines TRBV4-3 with TRBJ2-3, with TRBD2 matching over 7 bases. V trimming: 0 bases; J trimming: 2 bases; junction bases outside the gene matches: 8. CDR3 size: 17 residues. CDR1 and CDR2 from the germline V gene are LGHNA and YSLEER. The CDR3 sequence is CASSQDLPSGYTDTQYF. In nucleotides, the CDR3 is TGCGCCAGCAGCCAAGATCTCCCTAGCGGATACACAGATACGCAGTATTTT.

The chain employs TRBV13 and TRBJ2-7; 7 bases align to TRBD1. Trimming removed 0 bases from V and 5 bases from J; junction bases left unmatched: 7. The germline gives CDR1 PRHDT, CDR2 FYEKMQ (reference sequence). This CDR3 spans 15 amino acids. CDR3 bases: TGTGCCAGCAGCTTAGGCCGACAGGGCGCGGACGAGCAGTACTTC. Protein: CASSLGRQGADEQYF.

Here the CDR3 DNA reads TGTGCCAGCAGCCACCCCAACCGGGGGAATGAGCAGTTCTTC. Its protein product is CASSHPNRGNEQFF. V gene TRBV6-2 or TRBV6-3 combines with J gene TRBJ2-1; a weak D match, TRBD2 (6 bases). V was clipped by 6 bases and J by 7 bases, with 16 bases between them. Germline CDR1 is MNHEY and CDR2 is SVGEGT. CDR3 length: 14 residues.

This chain joins TRBV20-1 and TRBJ2-7, with 7 bases aligning to TRBD2. Germline V lookup: CDR1 DFQATT, CDR2 SNEGSKA (reference sequence). This CDR3 has 15 residues. The V and J ends lost 0 bases and 2 bases, in that order; junction bases with no gene match: 7. In DNA, the CDR3 is TGCAGTGCTAGAGATAATCGCCTAGCGGCCTACGAGCAGTACTTC. It codes for CSARDNRLAAYEQYF.

This clonotype was counted a few times. This CDR3 is CSVDFGRGYTDTQYF. The DNA of the CDR3 is TGCAGCGTTGATTTCGGCAGGGGATATACAGATACGCAGTATTTT. The chain uses TRBV29-1 and TRBJ2-3; D perhaps matches TRBD1 (6 bases). Germline CDR1 reads SQVTM; CDR2 reads ANQGSEA. Trimming left V 3 bases short and J 3 bases short, with 16 bases between. This CDR3 is 15 amino acids long.

This chain uses TRBV7-6 with TRBJ1-5, with unresolved D. V shed 1 base and J shed 4 bases, with 5 bases lying between them. The CDR3 runs to 13 residues. Germline CDR1 SGHVS, CDR2 FNYEAQ. The CDR3 loop reads CASSLEENQPQHF. In DNA form, the CDR3 reads TGTGCCAGCAGCTTAGAGGAGAATCAGCCCCAGCATTTT.

The CDR3 region is CASRPGTSVISQYF. The CDR3 coding sequence is TGTGCCAGCAGACCCGGGACTAGCGTGATCTCGCAGTATTTT. This chain uses TRBV6-2 or TRBV6-3 with TRBJ2-3; TRBD2 agrees at 10 bases. In germline, CDR1 is MNHEY, CDR2 SVGEGT. With V trimmed by 6 bases and J by 10 bases, 10 bases remained unmatched. The CDR3 spans 14 residues.

This clonotype was counted between two and nine times. This CDR3 is CASSQGLGGNYGYTF. The CDR3 bases are TGCGCCAGCAGCCAAGGTCTCGGAGGGAACTATGGCTACACCTTC. This sequence joins TRBV4-3 and TRBJ1-2; D call uncertain. V lost 1 base and J lost 2, with 11 bases in between. Germline lookup yields CDR1 LGHNA and CDR2 YSLEER. The CDR3 extends over 15 amino acids.

The CDR3 DNA sequence: TGTGCCAGCAGTTTGGGACAGGCCAATGAAGCTTTCTTT. Translating it yields CASSLGQANEAFF. The V call is TRBV6-6, the J call TRBJ1-1; the match to TRBD1 covers 8 bases. V trimming: 4 bases; J trimming: 7 bases; junction bases outside the gene matches: 5. Germline CDR1 is MNHNY and CDR2 is SVGAGI (reference sequence). The CDR3 is 13 residues long.

This clonotype was counted only a few times. V and J are TRBV6-2 or TRBV6-3 and TRBJ1-1, with D unresolved. Trimming pared 5 bases from V and 6 bases from J, leaving 19 bases between. Germline assignment: CDR1 MNHEY and CDR2 SVGEGT. The CDR3 runs 15 residues. CDR3 region: CASSPRGGWGAEAFF. The CDR3 nucleotides are TGTGCCAGCAGTCCCCGGGGAGGATGGGGAGCTGAAGCTTTCTTT.

The rearrangement uses TRBV4-1 and TRBJ1-2; 7 nucleotides agree with TRBD1. J gave up 8 bases and V 5 bases, and 11 bases lay outside the gene matches. Germline V CDR1 and CDR2: MGHRA, YSYEKL. The CDR3 spans 14 residues. CDR3 DNA sequence: TGCGCCAGCAGCTCCCAGGGGGGCGCGTGGGGCTACACCTTC. It is translated as CASSSQGGAWGYTF.

This clonotype was seen more than once but under ten times. The chain recombines TRBV6-2 or TRBV6-3 with TRBJ2-2; D possibly corresponds to TRBD2 (5 bases). This CDR3 region has 17 residues. Germline values: CDR1 MNHEY, CDR2 SVGEGT. V lost 3 bases to trimming and J lost 2 bases, with 16 bases between them. The CDR3 DNA reads as TGTGCCAGCAGTTATCTTGTTGGGCCGGGAAACACCGGGGAGCTGTTTTTT. Amino acid sequence: CASSYLVGPGNTGELFF.

This clonotype was counted at least ten times. V and J are TRBV7-2 and TRBJ2-1; no definite D call. Between the trimmed V and J ends, which lost 3 bases and 10 bases, there was a span of 13 bases. There are 13 residues in the CDR3. Germline loops: CDR1 SGHTA, CDR2 FQGNSA. The CDR3 loop is CASSLALGKEQFF. As DNA, the CDR3 is TGTGCCAGCAGCTTGGCGCTGGGGAAAGAGCAGTTCTTC.

This clonotype was found many times. This chain uses TRBV4-1 with TRBJ2-7, with D unresolved. With 4 bases removed from V and 5 bases from J, the gap between germline ends came to 15 bases. CDR3 length equals 14 residues. Germline loops: CDR1 MGHRA, CDR2 YSYEKL. CDR3 protein: CASSPKVGIHEQYV. CDR3 sequence (DNA): TGCGCCAGCAGCCCCAAGGTGGGGATCCACGAGCAGTACGTC.

J is TRBJ1-2 and V is TRBV12-3 or TRBV12-4, with 9 positions matching TRBD1. The CDR3 covers 14 residues. V gave up 0 bases and J gave up 6 bases; unmatched junction bases: 2. The CDR3 protein is CASSLAGTGNGYTF. The CDR3 coding sequence is TGTGCCAGCAGTTTAGCCGGGACAGGGAATGGCTACACCTTC.

This clonotype was recorded at least ten times. The genes are TRBV4-3 and TRBJ2-7; D is unresolved. V was pared by 3 bases and J by 4 bases, with 10 bases between. Germline CDR1 and CDR2: LGHNA and YSLEER. The CDR3 length is 13 residues. Here the CDR3 reads CASSHGTDYEQYF. The CDR3 DNA reads as TGCGCCAGCAGCCACGGTACAGATTACGAGCAGTACTTC.

The chain carries TRBV6-2 or TRBV6-3 and TRBJ2-3, with D possibly matching TRBD2 (5 bases). CDR1 and CDR2 (germline): MNHEY, SVGEGT. V was pared by 4 bases and J by 0 bases, with 8 bases between. This CDR3 comprises 14 residues. CDR3 amino acids: CASSSWRSTDTQYF. The CDR3 DNA is TGTGCCAGCAGTTCGTGGAGGAGCACAGATACGCAGTATTTT.

In this sample, this clonotype turned up a few times. This chain links TRBV3-1 with TRBJ2-7; 7 nucleotides agree with TRBD1. The germline V gene has CDR1 LGHDT and CDR2 YNNKEL (reference sequence). The CDR3 extends over 17 amino acids. After removal of 2 bases from V and 0 bases from J, the junction contained 10 bases not matched to a gene. DNA of the CDR3: TGTGCCAGCAGCCAAACTCCGACAGGGCCGAGCTCCTACGAGCAGTACTTC. Translated: CASSQTPTGPSSYEQYF.

This chain uses TRBV5-5 with TRBJ2-7; 9 bases are shared with TRBD1. V lost 4 bases and J lost 6; bases outside the gene matches: 2. The CDR3 is made up of 12 amino acids. Germline CDR1 SGHKS, CDR2 YYEKEE (reference sequence). CDR3 sequence reads: CASSRTGVEQYF. As DNA, the CDR3 is TGTGCCAGCAGCCGGACAGGGGTCGAGCAGTACTTC.